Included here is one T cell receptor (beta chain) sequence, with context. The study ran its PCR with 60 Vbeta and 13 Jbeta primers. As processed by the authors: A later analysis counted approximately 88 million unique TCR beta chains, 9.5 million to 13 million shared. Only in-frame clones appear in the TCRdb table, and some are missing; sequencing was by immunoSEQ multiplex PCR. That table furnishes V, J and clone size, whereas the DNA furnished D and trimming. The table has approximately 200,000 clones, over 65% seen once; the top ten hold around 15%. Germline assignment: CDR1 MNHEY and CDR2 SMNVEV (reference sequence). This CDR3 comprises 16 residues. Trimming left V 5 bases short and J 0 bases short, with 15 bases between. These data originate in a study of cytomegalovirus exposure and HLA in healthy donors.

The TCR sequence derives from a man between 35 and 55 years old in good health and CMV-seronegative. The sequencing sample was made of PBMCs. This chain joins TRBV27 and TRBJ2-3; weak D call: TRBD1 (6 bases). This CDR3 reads CASSVRGETSTDTQYF. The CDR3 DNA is TGTGCCAGCAGTGTCAGGGGAGAAACTAGCACAGATACGCAGTATTTT.